Below are 15 T cell receptor beta chains sequenced from a single sample in a study of shared clonotypes between healthy human individuals. Libraries were prepared by immunoSEQ multiplex PCR; TCRdb keeps only in-frame clonotypes and omits some of them. The sample shows about 1 million clones, roughly 75% of them seen only once. The specimen sequenced was memory CD4+ T cells sorted from blood. Indicated subset: CD45RA-negative fraction. The origin of the receptors is a man between 18 and 35 years old in good health.

The chain combines TRBV30 with TRBJ2-6; D unresolved. Trimming took off 4 bases at V and 1 base at J, with 14 bases between the two ends. This CDR3 is built from 16 residues. Germline lookup yields CDR1 GTSNPN and CDR2 SVGIG (reference sequence). The DNA for the CDR3 is TGTGCCTGGAAGAACAGCTTAGGGTCTGGGGCCAACGTCCTGACTTTC. It encodes CAWKNSLGSGANVLTF. The whole variable domain, remainder taken from reference TRBV30 and TRBJ2-6, is SQTIHQWPATLVQPVGSPLSLECTVEGTSNPNLYWYRQAAGRGLQLLFYSVGIGQISSEVPQNLSASRPQDRQFILSSKKLLLSDSGFYLCAWKNSLGSGANVLTFGAGSRLTVL.

The gene calls are TRBV5-8 and TRBJ2-3, with D maybe TRBD2 (6 bases). This CDR3 contains 15 residues. Germline V gene data show CDR1 as SGHTS and CDR2 as YDEGEE. V lost 4 bases, J lost 4 bases, and 16 bases lay in between. CDR3 nucleotide sequence: TGTGCCAGCAGCCTAACCGGGAGTGAGGCAGATACGCAGTATTTT. This encodes CASSLTGSEADTQYF.

This chain joins TRBV13 and TRBJ2-1, with D maybe TRBD2 (5 bases). The CDR3 spans 14 residues. Trimming cost V 3 bases and J 5 bases, with 11 bases left between them. The germline gives CDR1 PRHDT, CDR2 FYEKMQ (reference sequence). This chain's CDR3 is CASSFRGINNEQFF. The CDR3, as DNA: TGTGCCAGCAGCTTCCGAGGGATTAACAATGAGCAGTTCTTC.

The gene calls are TRBV6-6 and TRBJ1-5, with D maybe TRBD1 (5 bases). CDR1 is MNHNY, CDR2 SVGAGI, per germline (reference sequence). Trimming shortened V by 4 bases and J by 7 bases, and 14 bases separated the two germline ends. The CDR3 is 14 residues long. The CDR3 sequence: CASSWGGGTQPQHF. In nucleotides, the CDR3 is TGTGCCAGCAGTTGGGGTGGGGGGACCCAGCCCCAGCATTTT.

The rearrangement joins TRBV7-9 to TRBJ2-3, with D possibly TRBD2 on 7 matching bases. Looked up from germline, CDR1 is SEHNR and CDR2 is FQNEAQ (reference sequence). The germline V and J ends were trimmed by 4 bases and 5 bases, with 13 bases remaining between them. CDR3 length: 14 residues. CDR3 sequence reads: CASSWGGGLDTQYF. The CDR3 nucleotides are TGTGCCAGCAGCTGGGGCGGGGGCTTAGATACGCAGTATTTT.

The chain is built from TRBV2 and TRBJ1-3; D uncertain. Per germline, CDR1 SNHLY and CDR2 FYNNEI. This CDR3 is 14 amino acids long. Trimming removed 6 bases from V and 0 bases from J, with 9 bases in between. The CDR3 protein is CASRATSSGNTIYF. CDR3 DNA sequence: TGTGCCAGCAGAGCGACAAGCTCTGGAAACACCATATATTTT.

This chain connects TRBV28 to TRBJ2-4, with D possibly being TRBD2 (6 bases). This CDR3 is built from 16 residues. The germline CDR1 and CDR2 sequences are MDHEN and SYDVKM. Trimming shortened V by 3 bases and J by 6 bases, and 18 bases separated the two germline ends. The CDR3 nucleotides read TGTGCCAGCAGTTTGGGGACCCCGGGACTTAGAAACATTCAGTACTTC. Encoded protein: CASSLGTPGLRNIQYF. The full variable domain, its missing parts supplied by reference TRBV28 and TRBJ2-4, is DVKVTQSSRYLVKRTGEKVFLECVQDMDHENMFWYRQDPGLGLRLIYFSYDVKMKEKGDIPEGYSVSREKKERFSLILESASTNQTSMYLCASSLGTPGLRNIQYFGAGTRLSVL.

The chain couples TRBV5-1 to TRBJ2-1, with 11 bases fitting TRBD2. The CDR3 sequence is 16 residues long. Germline-derived CDR1 and CDR2 are SGHRS and YFSETQ. Trimming removed 4 bases from V and 7 bases from J; junction bases left unmatched: 10. DNA of the CDR3: TGCGCCAGCAGCAGATTGACTAGCGGGGTTTTAAATGAGCAGTTCTTC. As protein: CASSRLTSGVLNEQFF.

The rearrangement joins TRBV4-3 to TRBJ2-6; 7 bases agree with TRBD2. Germline trimming cut 4 bases from V and 0 bases from J; bases unmatched to any gene: 6. Per germline, CDR1 LGHNA and CDR2 YSLEER. The length of the CDR3 is 17 residues. The CDR3 region has the DNA TGCGCCAGCAGCCCCTCTCAGCGGGGCTCTGGGGCCAACGTCCTGACTTTC. Translated, it gives CASSPSQRGSGANVLTF.

The V call is TRBV6-1, the J call TRBJ1-5; D not certain. V lost 1 base to trimming and J lost 5 bases, with 9 bases between them. Germline values: CDR1 MNHNS, CDR2 SASEGT. This CDR3 comprises 14 residues. This CDR3 is CASSEGMGYQPQHF. The CDR3 DNA reads as TGTGCCAGCAGTGAAGGGATGGGGTATCAGCCCCAGCATTTT.

The V gene is TRBV9, the J gene TRBJ2-2; tentative D call: TRBD2 (5 bases). Germline assignment: CDR1 SGDLS and CDR2 YYNGEE. The CDR3 is 14 amino acids. Trimming pared 0 bases from V and 6 bases from J, leaving 9 bases between. The CDR3 sequence is CASSVALGAGELFF. CDR3 in DNA: TGTGCCAGCAGCGTAGCGCTGGGAGCCGGGGAGCTGTTTTTT. The entire variable domain, with the rest obtained from reference TRBV9 and TRBJ2-2, is as follows: DSGVTQTPKHLITATGQRVTLRCSPRSGDLSVYWYQQSLDQGLQFLIQYYNGEERAKGNILERFSAQQFPDLHSELNLSSLELGDSALYFCASSVALGAGELFFGEGSRLTVL.

The chain links TRBV7-2 to TRBJ2-7; 10 bases agree with TRBD2. With V trimmed by 1 base and J by 2 bases, 5 bases remained unmatched. This CDR3 has 16 amino acids. Germline loops: CDR1 SGHTA, CDR2 FQGNSA. The CDR3 DNA follows: TGTGCCAGCAGCTTAGTAAGCACTAGCGGGGCCTACGAGCAGTACTTC. This encodes CASSLVSTSGAYEQYF.

The CDR3, as DNA: TGCGCCAGCAGCTTGGGACTAGTTCACAGTGAGCAGTTCTTC. Translation: CASSLGLVHSEQFF. The chain recombines TRBV5-1 with TRBJ2-1; D is possibly TRBD2 (6 bases). Trimming left V 0 bases short and J 9 bases short, with 13 bases between. The CDR3 contains 14 residues. Germline V gene sequence: CDR1 SGHRS, CDR2 YFSETQ.

This chain connects TRBV19 to TRBJ1-4; D gene ambiguous. This CDR3 has 13 residues. The V gene's germline CDR1 is LNHDA and CDR2 SQIVND (reference sequence). Trimming removed 7 bases at V and 6 bases at J, with 12 bases between. For the CDR3, the DNA is TGTGCCAGTAACTCGGGGAGGGATGAAAAACTGTTTTTT. It codes for CASNSGRDEKLFF.

The J gene is TRBJ2-5, the V gene TRBV5-1, with a tentative D call TRBD1 (5 bases). CDR3 length: 15 amino acids. Germline CDR1 reads SGHRS; CDR2 reads YFSETQ. V lost 1 base and J lost 4, with 14 bases in between. Here the CDR3 DNA reads TGCGCCAGCAGCTTGCGGTCGGTAGGGGCAGAGACCCAGTACTTC. Protein: CASSLRSVGAETQYF.